The clone carrying this T cell receptor (beta chain) was seen a few times. Its antigen is currently unknown. Using its own MiXCR run on the 5' RACE reads, TCRdb lists one record per CDR3 protein. Altogether fewer than 900,000 distinct CDR3 sequences are present, 15% to 20% being singletons, with the ten largest covering around 12%. The data were obtained in a study of identical twins. Study outcomes and limitations: Out-of-frame beta chain sequences displayed weaker excess sharing between twins.

V shed 2 bases and J shed 0 bases, with 11 bases lying between them. This CDR3 contains 16 residues. Germline V CDR1 and CDR2: LNHNV, YYDKDF (reference sequence). The same sample was also used in a study of T cells expressing NK-cell markers. That paper states: With respect to HCMV, seven of the eight sequenced donors were seropositive, and one was seronegative.

The source is a woman aged 18-29 years in good health. V usage is TRBV15 and J usage is TRBJ2-1, with unresolved D. Sequencing input: PBMCs. CDR3 region: CATSRNIGISYNEQFF. In nucleotides, the CDR3 is TGTGCCACCAGCAGAAACATTGGTATCTCCTACAATGAGCAGTTCTTC.